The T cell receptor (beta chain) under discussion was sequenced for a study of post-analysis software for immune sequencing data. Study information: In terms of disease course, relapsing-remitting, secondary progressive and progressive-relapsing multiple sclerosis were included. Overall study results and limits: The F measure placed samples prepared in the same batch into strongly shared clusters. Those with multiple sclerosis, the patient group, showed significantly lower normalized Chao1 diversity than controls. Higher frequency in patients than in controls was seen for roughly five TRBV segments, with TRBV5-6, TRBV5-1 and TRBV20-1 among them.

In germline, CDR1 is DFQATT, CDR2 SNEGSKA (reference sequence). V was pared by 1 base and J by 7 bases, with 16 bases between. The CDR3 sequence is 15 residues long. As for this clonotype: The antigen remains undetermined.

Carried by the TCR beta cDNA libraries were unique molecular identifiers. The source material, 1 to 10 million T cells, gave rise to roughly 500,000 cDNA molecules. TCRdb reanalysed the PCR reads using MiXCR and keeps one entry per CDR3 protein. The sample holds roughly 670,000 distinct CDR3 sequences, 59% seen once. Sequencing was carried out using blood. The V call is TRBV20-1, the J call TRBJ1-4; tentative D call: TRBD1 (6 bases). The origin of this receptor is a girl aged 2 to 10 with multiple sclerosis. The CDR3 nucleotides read TGCAGTGCTAGAGTGGGGGGGGGCGCAGGTGAAAAACTGTTTTTT. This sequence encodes CSARVGGGAGEKLFF.